One and the same sample provided the 20 T cell receptor beta chains below, sequenced in a study of technical replicates of blood from several donors. This table comes from immunoSEQ multiplex PCR, and its TCRdb copy is limited to in-frame clones, with some not included. In the table there are about 81,000 clones, approximately 96% of which are singletons. Sequencing used T cells isolated from PBMCs. Source of these receptors: a human donor in good health.

The rearrangement joins TRBV2 to TRBJ2-1; 7 nucleotides align to TRBD2. V gave up 4 bases and J gave up 8 bases; unmatched junction bases: 5. This CDR3 region has 13 residues. Germline lookup yields CDR1 SNHLY and CDR2 FYNNEI. The CDR3 DNA sequence: TGTGCCAGCAGTGTGGGGAGGGGTTATGAGCAGTTCTTC. It encodes CASSVGRGYEQFF. Together with reference TRBV2 and TRBJ2-1, the CDR3 gives the full variable domain: EPEVTQTPSHQVTQMGQEVILRCVPISNHLYFYWYRQILGQKVEFLVSFYNNEISEKSEIFDDQFSVERPDGSNFTLKIRSTKLEDSAMYFCASSVGRGYEQFFGPGTRLTVL.

This chain's CDR3 is CASSYRRDNEQFF. The CDR3 DNA follows: TGTGCCAGCAGCTACCGCCGGGACAATGAGCAGTTCTTC. This rearrangement joins TRBV5-6 to TRBJ2-1; D not resolved. This CDR3 has 13 residues. CDR1 and CDR2 (germline): SGHDT, YYEEEE. Trimming removed 3 bases from V and 5 bases from J, with 9 bases in between.

The chain joins TRBV6-1 to TRBJ1-2, with 10 positions matching TRBD1. The germline CDR1 and CDR2 sequences are MNHNS and SASEGT. Losses at the gene ends were 7 bases for V and 4 bases for J; bases not matched to a gene: 9. The CDR3 contains 15 residues. The CDR3 protein is CASTPTGTGVYGYTF. The CDR3 DNA sequence: TGTGCCAGCACCCCAACCGGGACAGGGGTCTATGGCTACACCTTC.

The V and J genes are TRBV30 and TRBJ1-3; a possible D gene is TRBD1 (5 bases). V lost 2 bases to trimming and J lost 0 bases, with 14 bases between them. This CDR3 has 16 amino acids. Germline lookup yields CDR1 GTSNPN and CDR2 SVGIG (reference sequence). CDR3 protein: CAWSNLQGHSGNTIYF. The CDR3 region has the DNA TGTGCCTGGAGTAATCTTCAGGGTCACTCTGGAAACACCATATATTTT.

The chain combines TRBV27 with TRBJ2-7, with a tentative D call TRBD1 (6 bases). The germline V and J ends were trimmed by 4 bases and 4 bases, with 14 bases remaining between them. The CDR3 totals 14 residues. Germline CDR1 MNHEY, CDR2 SMNVEV (reference sequence). The CDR3 sequence is CASSSRDTSYEQYF. The CDR3 DNA reads as TGTGCCAGCAGTTCCCGGGACACCTCTTACGAGCAGTACTTC.

CDR3 in amino acids: CASTRLAVLESGNEQFF. In DNA form, the CDR3 reads TGTGCCAGCACGCGTCTAGCGGTCTTAGAATCGGGCAATGAGCAGTTCTTC. The genes are TRBV28 and TRBJ2-1; 7 nucleotides line up with TRBD2. Germline V lookup: CDR1 MDHEN, CDR2 SYDVKM. With V trimmed by 7 bases and J by 6 bases, 18 bases remained unmatched. The CDR3 has 17 amino acids.

This chain links TRBV27 with TRBJ2-7; TRBD2 is a possible D gene (5 bases). In germline, CDR1 is MNHEY, CDR2 SMNVEV (reference sequence). V was clipped by 3 bases and J by 3 bases, with 15 bases between them. This CDR3 comprises 15 residues. CDR3 nucleotides: TGTGCCAGCAGTTTTGGAGGCCACAACAACTACGAGCAGTACTTC. Protein sequence: CASSFGGHNNYEQYF.

The chain employs TRBV6-6 and TRBJ1-1; D uncertain. CDR3 length: 13 residues. V was trimmed by 10 bases and J by 5 bases, leaving 17 bases between them. Germline lookup yields CDR1 MNHNY and CDR2 SVGAGI (reference sequence). The CDR3 protein is CATEAGQLTEAFF. CDR3 DNA: TGTGCCACCGAGGCGGGCCAATTGACTGAAGCTTTCTTT.

J is TRBJ2-1 and V is TRBV18; the match to TRBD1 covers 7 bases. V was clipped by 3 bases and J by 3 bases; unmatched bases: 2. Germline V gene sequence: CDR1 KGHSH, CDR2 LQKENI. The CDR3 covers 14 residues. For the CDR3, the DNA is TGTGCCAGCTCACCCCGGGACAGCTACAATGAGCAGTTCTTC. As protein: CASSPRDSYNEQFF.

V and J are TRBV18 and TRBJ1-1; 9 nucleotides match TRBD1. Per germline, CDR1 KGHSH and CDR2 LQKENI. The junction had 11 bases not matched to a gene; V was cut back by 2 bases and J by 4 bases. This CDR3 is built from 17 residues. The CDR3 sequence is CASSPVSGQGSSTEAFF. CDR3 coding DNA: TGTGCCAGCTCACCAGTCTCGGGACAGGGTTCGTCCACTGAAGCTTTCTTT.

The chain joins TRBV7-6 to TRBJ2-7; no reliable D call. This CDR3 is built from 13 residues. Germline lookup yields CDR1 SGHVS and CDR2 FNYEAQ. Trimming removed 3 bases at V and 3 bases at J, with 9 bases between. The CDR3 protein is CASSFTVFYEQYF. As DNA, the CDR3 is TGTGCCAGCAGCTTCACAGTGTTCTACGAGCAGTACTTC.

J is TRBJ1-1 and V is TRBV27, with a tentative D call TRBD1 (5 bases). Between the trimmed V and J ends, which lost 5 bases and 5 bases, there was a span of 12 bases. The CDR3 spans 13 residues. Germline-derived CDR1 and CDR2 are MNHEY and SMNVEV (reference sequence). In DNA form, the CDR3 reads TGTGCCAGCAGTCTCCGGGGGGGGACTGAAGCTTTCTTT. Translating gives CASSLRGGTEAFF.

The J gene is TRBJ2-7, the V gene TRBV2; 7 positions match TRBD2. J gave up 2 bases and V 7 bases, and 17 bases lay outside the gene matches. This CDR3 comprises 17 residues. The V gene's germline CDR1 is SNHLY and CDR2 FYNNEI. Here the CDR3 reads CASIFLAAERDTYEQYF. CDR3 in DNA: TGTGCCAGCATTTTCCTCGCCGCGGAGCGGGATACCTACGAGCAGTACTTC.

The V gene is TRBV7-2, the J gene TRBJ1-2; 7 nucleotides match TRBD1. Trimming cost V 0 bases and J 0 bases; bases outside gene matches: 1. The CDR3 loop spans 15 amino acids. Germline V CDR1 and CDR2: SGHTA, FQGNSA. The CDR3 spells CASSLADRPNYGYTF. The CDR3, as DNA: TGTGCCAGCAGCTTAGCGGACAGGCCTAACTATGGCTACACCTTC. Drawing the rest from reference TRBV7-2 and TRBJ1-2, the complete variable domain is GAGVSQSPSNKVTEKGKDVELRCDPISGHTALYWYRQSLGQGLEFLIYFQGNSAPDKSGLPSDRFSAERTGGSVSTLTIQRTQQEDSAVYLCASSLADRPNYGYTFGSGTRLTVV.

The gene calls are TRBV7-9 and TRBJ1-1; 7 nucleotides line up with TRBD1. The CDR3 is 14 amino acids. Per the germline V gene, CDR1 is SEHNR and CDR2 is FQNEAQ (reference sequence). With 3 bases clipped from V and 5 bases from J, the junction kept 6 bases outside the gene matches. The CDR3 DNA reads TGTGCCAGCAGCTTCAACAGGGGTTTGACTGAAGCTTTCTTT. It translates to CASSFNRGLTEAFF.

V gene TRBV19 combines with J gene TRBJ2-2; D is possibly TRBD1 (5 bases). This CDR3 region has 14 residues. CDR1 is LNHDA, CDR2 SQIVND, per germline (reference sequence). Trimming took off 1 base at V and 4 bases at J, with 7 bases between the two ends. The DNA for the CDR3 is TGTGCCAGTAGTATAGTTACAGGCACCGGGGAGCTGTTTTTT. Translation: CASSIVTGTGELFF.

The rearrangement links TRBV21-1 to TRBJ2-5; the table names TRBD1, a call not compared with the DNA. TRBV21-1 is flagged as a pseudogene. This CDR3 region has 16 residues. The DNA for the CDR3 is TGTGCCAGCCATCTACTACTAAGGACAGTTAAAGAGACCCAGTACTTC. This gives the protein CASHLLLRTVKETQYF.

This chain connects TRBV10-3 to TRBJ2-1, with D possibly matching TRBD2 (6 bases). The CDR3 contains 12 residues. The germline V gene encodes CDR1 ENHRY and CDR2 SYGVKD. V was trimmed by 10 bases and J by 4 bases, leaving 11 bases between them. This chain's CDR3 is CATHGGYNEQFF. Here the CDR3 DNA reads TGTGCCACCCACGGGGGTTACAATGAGCAGTTCTTC.

V is TRBV6-5 and J is TRBJ1-4; 9 bases agree with TRBD1. This CDR3 has 14 amino acids. The V and J ends lost 2 bases and 5 bases, in that order; junction bases with no gene match: 0. Germline V gene lookup returns CDR1 MNHEY and CDR2 SVGAGI. CDR3 residues: CASSYTGGNEKLFF. CDR3 nucleotide sequence: TGTGCCAGCAGTTACACAGGGGGCAATGAAAAACTGTTTTTT.

V and J are TRBV27 and TRBJ1-4; D gene uncertain. V lost 6 bases to trimming and J lost 7 bases, with 15 bases between them. The germline V gene has CDR1 MNHEY and CDR2 SMNVEV (reference sequence). The CDR3 sequence is 14 residues long. CDR3 residues: CASSITSGGEKLFF. CDR3 nucleotides: TGTGCCAGCAGCATAACCTCGGGAGGTGAAAAACTGTTTTTT.